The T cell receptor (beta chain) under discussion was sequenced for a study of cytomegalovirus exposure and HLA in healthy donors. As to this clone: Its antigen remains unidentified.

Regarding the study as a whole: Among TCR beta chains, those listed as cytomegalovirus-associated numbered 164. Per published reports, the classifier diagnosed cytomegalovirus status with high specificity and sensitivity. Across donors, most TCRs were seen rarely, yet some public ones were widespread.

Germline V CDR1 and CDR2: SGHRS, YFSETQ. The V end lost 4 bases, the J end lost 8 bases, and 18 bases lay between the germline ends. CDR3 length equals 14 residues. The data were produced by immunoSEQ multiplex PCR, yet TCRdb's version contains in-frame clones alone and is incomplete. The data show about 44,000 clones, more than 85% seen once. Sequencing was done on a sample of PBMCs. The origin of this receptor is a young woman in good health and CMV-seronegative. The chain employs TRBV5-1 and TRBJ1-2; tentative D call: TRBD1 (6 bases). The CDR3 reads CASSPSTGTGGYTF. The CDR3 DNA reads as TGCGCCAGCAGCCCTTCAACAGGCACAGGGGGCTACACCTTC.